This TCR beta chain is from a study of shared clonotypes between healthy human individuals. The protocol was immunoSEQ multiplex PCR, while the TCRdb copy is restricted to in-frame clones and leaves out a portion. In the table there are 700,000 or so clones, less than 80% of which are singletons. Both subsets, CD45RA+ naive and CD45RA-negative memory, were split from the CD4+ cells. The V gene's germline CDR1 is MNHEY and CDR2 SMNVEV (reference sequence). The CDR3 is 13 amino acids. Trimming shortened V by 7 bases and J by 0 bases, and 9 bases separated the two germline ends. What was sequenced was memory CD4+ T cells sorted from blood. Sample subset: CD45RA-negative fraction. The chain recombines TRBV27 with TRBJ1-1; unclear D gene. This TCR was recovered from a woman aged 25 to 39 in good health. DNA of the CDR3: TGTGCCAGCAAAGGACCATTGAACACTGAAGCTTTCTTT. As protein: CASKGPLNTEAFF.